This TCR beta chain was sequenced during a study of blood T cell repertoires in COVID-19. Study overall: Sites in the United States, Italy and Spain provided acute and convalescent COVID-19 samples. The analysed material was cDNA or gDNA that came from T cells, B-cell-depleted T cells, or PBMCs.

Methods used by the authors: Amplification of reference gene primers was used by the study to estimate nucleated cell counts. Here immunoSEQ multiplex PCR was the method, and the copy in TCRdb shows in-frame clones only, minus some. V and J calls plus clone size are reproduced from that table; the DNA served to infer D and trimming. The sample shows 300,000 or so clones, approximately 88% of them seen only once. V was pared by 5 bases and J by 5 bases, with 11 bases of the junction left unmatched. From germline, CDR1 is SGHDT and CDR2 YYEEEE. This CDR3 is 15 amino acids long. This clone turned up a few times.

Material: peripheral blood. The chain employs TRBV5-6 and TRBJ1-1, with 8 positions matching TRBD1. This clonotype originated in a woman aged 30 to 39 who had recovered from COVID-19. The CDR3 region is CASSSPWTGRTEAFF. The DNA of the CDR3 is TGTGCCAGCAGTTCCCCGTGGACAGGGAGGACTGAAGCTTTCTTT.